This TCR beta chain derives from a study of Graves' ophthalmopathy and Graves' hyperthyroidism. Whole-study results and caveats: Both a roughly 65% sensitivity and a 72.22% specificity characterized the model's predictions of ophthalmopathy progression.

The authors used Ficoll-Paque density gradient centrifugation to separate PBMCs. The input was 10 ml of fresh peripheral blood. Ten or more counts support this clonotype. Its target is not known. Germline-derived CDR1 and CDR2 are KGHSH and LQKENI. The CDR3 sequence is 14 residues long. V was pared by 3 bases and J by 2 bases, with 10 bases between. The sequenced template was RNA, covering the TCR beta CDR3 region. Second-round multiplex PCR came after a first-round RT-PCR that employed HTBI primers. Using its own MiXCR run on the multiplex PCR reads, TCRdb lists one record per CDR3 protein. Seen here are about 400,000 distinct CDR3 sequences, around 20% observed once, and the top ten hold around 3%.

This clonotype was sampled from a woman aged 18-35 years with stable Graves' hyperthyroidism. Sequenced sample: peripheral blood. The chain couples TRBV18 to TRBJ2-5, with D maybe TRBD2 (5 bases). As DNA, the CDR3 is TGTGCCAGCTCACCGCGAAGCGGACAAGAGACCCAGTACTTC. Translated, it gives CASSPRSGQETQYF.